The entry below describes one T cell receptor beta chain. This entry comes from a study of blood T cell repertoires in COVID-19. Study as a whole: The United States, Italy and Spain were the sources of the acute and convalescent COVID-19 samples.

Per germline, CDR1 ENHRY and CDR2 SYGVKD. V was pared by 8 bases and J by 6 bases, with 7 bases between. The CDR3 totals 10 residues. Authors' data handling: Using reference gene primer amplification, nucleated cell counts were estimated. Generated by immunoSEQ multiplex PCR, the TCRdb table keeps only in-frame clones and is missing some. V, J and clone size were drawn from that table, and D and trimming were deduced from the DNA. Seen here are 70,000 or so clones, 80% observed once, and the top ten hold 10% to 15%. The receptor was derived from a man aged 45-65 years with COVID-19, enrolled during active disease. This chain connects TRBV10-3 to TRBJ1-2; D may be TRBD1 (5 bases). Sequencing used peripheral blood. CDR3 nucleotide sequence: TGTGCCATCGGCAGGGATGGCTACACCTTC. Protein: CAIGRDGYTF.